Below are 20 T cell receptor beta chains sequenced from a single sample in a study of neoadjuvant anti-PD-1 for oral cavity cancer. The table came from immunoSEQ multiplex PCR; TCRdb's copy has only in-frame clones and leaves some out. The sample records approximately 14,000 clones, about four fifths being singletons. Time point described: after neoadjuvant nivolumab, at surgical resection. This specimen consisted of PBMCs, obtained after nivolumab (anti-PD-1) treatment. These receptors came from a person aged 35-79 years with oral cavity squamous cell carcinoma.

The chain joins TRBV7-2 to TRBJ2-7; 8 nucleotides match TRBD2. The CDR3 has 15 amino acids. V lost 5 bases and J lost 6; bases outside the gene matches: 12. Germline V gene sequence: CDR1 SGHTA, CDR2 FQGNSA. For the CDR3, the DNA is TGTGCCAGCAGCCCAATAGCGGGGAGGTTCGCCGAGCAGTACTTC. This encodes CASSPIAGRFAEQYF.

V and J are TRBV9 and TRBJ2-2; TRBD1 aligns across 10 bases. This CDR3 has 19 amino acids. Germline-derived CDR1 and CDR2 are SGDLS and YYNGEE. Trimming at V came to 4 bases and at J to 4 bases, leaving 16 bases not matched to a gene. In DNA form, the CDR3 reads TGTGCCAGCAGCCCACCGTATTCATCCGGGACAGGGGTCACCGGGGAGCTGTTTTTT. This gives the protein CASSPPYSSGTGVTGELFF. The full variable domain, in which reference TRBV9 and TRBJ2-2 provide the parts outside the CDR3, is DSGVTQTPKHLITATGQRVTLRCSPRSGDLSVYWYQQSLDQGLQFLIQYYNGEERAKGNILERFSAQQFPDLHSELNLSSLELGDSALYFCASSPPYSSGTGVTGELFFGEGSRLTVL.

This clone appeared once. This CDR3 is CAWSPPWGFNYGYTF. In nucleotides, the CDR3 is TGTGCCTGGAGTCCCCCTTGGGGGTTCAACTATGGCTACACCTTC. This chain uses TRBV30 with TRBJ1-2, with D possibly TRBD1 on 5 matching bases. From germline, CDR1 is GTSNPN and CDR2 SVGIG (reference sequence). The CDR3 is made up of 15 amino acids. Trimming shortened V by 2 bases and J by 2 bases, and 15 bases separated the two germline ends.

The chain couples TRBV14 to TRBJ2-2; 14 nucleotides line up with TRBD2. The V gene end was trimmed by 3 bases and the J gene end by 3 bases; junction bases not matched to a gene: 6. The CDR3 has 18 amino acids. Per germline, CDR1 SGHDN and CDR2 FVKESK. The CDR3 region has the DNA TGTGCCAGCAGCCATGGACTAGCGGGAGGCCTTTACACCGGGGAGCTGTTTTTT. As protein: CASSHGLAGGLYTGELFF.

This clone was counted between two and nine times. The rearrangement links TRBV5-1 to TRBJ2-1; the D gene is possibly TRBD2 (6 bases). CDR3 size: 14 residues. From germline, CDR1 is SGHRS and CDR2 YFSETQ. The ends were cut back, 0 bases at V and 2 bases at J, with 6 bases in the middle. CDR3 DNA sequence: TGCGCCAGCAGCTTGGAGCGGGCCTACAATGAGCAGTTCTTC. It codes for CASSLERAYNEQFF.

V usage is TRBV5-1 and J usage is TRBJ1-2, with 7 bases that match TRBD1. V gave up 4 bases and J gave up 6 bases; unmatched junction bases: 18. The CDR3 length is 17 residues. Per the germline V gene, CDR1 is SGHRS and CDR2 is YFSETQ. The DNA of the CDR3 is TGCGCCAGCAGCCCTCCATTCGGGGCAGGGGGTCCTGATGGCTACACCTTC. It encodes CASSPPFGAGGPDGYTF.

This clone has just a few counts. The chain has TRBV28 and TRBJ1-5; no clear D. Trimming took 9 bases from V and 3 from J, leaving 12 bases between them. Germline-derived CDR1 and CDR2 are MDHEN and SYDVKM. The length of the CDR3 is 13 residues. This chain's CDR3 is CASDNHDNQPQHF. CDR3 sequence (DNA): TGTGCCAGTGACAACCATGACAATCAGCCCCAGCATTTT. Complete variable domain (other parts from reference TRBV28 and TRBJ1-5): DVKVTQSSRYLVKRTGEKVFLECVQDMDHENMFWYRQDPGLGLRLIYFSYDVKMKEKGDIPEGYSVSREKKERFSLILESASTNQTSMYLCASDNHDNQPQHFGDGTRLSIL.

This chain links TRBV9 with TRBJ2-3; D might be TRBD2 (6 bases). The CDR3 has 18 amino acids. With 0 bases removed from V and 6 bases from J, the gap between germline ends came to 23 bases. Germline-derived CDR1 and CDR2 are SGDLS and YYNGEE. Here the CDR3 reads CASSVGFDTGLFTDTQYF. The DNA for the CDR3 is TGTGCCAGCAGCGTAGGCTTTGACACGGGACTCTTCACGGATACGCAGTATTTT.

The chain uses TRBV5-4 and TRBJ2-5; the match to TRBD1 covers 7 bases. Trimming cost V 4 bases and J 1 base; bases outside gene matches: 4. Germline CDR1 is SGHNT and CDR2 is YYREEE (reference sequence). CDR3 size: 14 residues. The CDR3 sequence is CASSPGQLQETQYF. The CDR3 region has the DNA TGTGCCAGCAGCCCGGGACAGCTCCAAGAGACCCAGTACTTC.

The chain is built from TRBV2 and TRBJ1-3; D not resolved. V lost 1 base to trimming and J lost 4 bases, with 11 bases between them. CDR1 and CDR2 from the germline V gene are SNHLY and FYNNEI. The CDR3 covers 15 residues. CDR3 region: CASSEEAGLGNTIYF. The CDR3 DNA reads as TGTGCCAGCAGTGAAGAAGCGGGGTTGGGAAACACCATATATTTT.

This clone appeared a few times. V is TRBV6-6 and J is TRBJ1-3; D unresolved. The CDR3 consists of 11 residues. The V and J ends lost 7 bases and 8 bases respectively, with 9 bases between them. Germline assignment: CDR1 MNHNY and CDR2 SVGAGI (reference sequence). The CDR3 sequence: CASKTGDTIYF. CDR3 nucleotide sequence: TGTGCCAGCAAAACCGGGGACACCATATATTTT.

The V call is TRBV25-1, the J call TRBJ1-1, with D unclear. CDR3 length: 13 residues. Trimming took off 3 bases at V and 6 bases at J, with 11 bases between the two ends. Germline V CDR1 and CDR2: MGHDK, SYGVNS. The CDR3 loop reads CASSDRGKSEAFF. As DNA, the CDR3 is TGTGCCAGCAGTGATCGGGGAAAGTCTGAAGCTTTCTTT.

This chain joins TRBV28 and TRBJ1-4; TRBD1 aligns across 7 bases. Germline CDR1 MDHEN, CDR2 SYDVKM. CDR3 length equals 17 residues. Trimming at V came to 5 bases and at J to 5 bases, leaving 14 bases not matched to a gene. CDR3 nucleotides: TGTGCCAGCAGTGCGGTGACAGGGATTCGGGGAAATGAAAAACTGTTTTTT. Encoded protein: CASSAVTGIRGNEKLFF. The full variable domain, its missing parts supplied by reference TRBV28 and TRBJ1-4, is DVKVTQSSRYLVKRTGEKVFLECVQDMDHENMFWYRQDPGLGLRLIYFSYDVKMKEKGDIPEGYSVSREKKERFSLILESASTNQTSMYLCASSAVTGIRGNEKLFFGSGTQLSVL.

The chain employs TRBV10-3 and TRBJ1-2; D is undetermined. In germline, CDR1 is ENHRY, CDR2 SYGVKD. This CDR3 spans 11 amino acids. The germline V and J ends were trimmed by 2 bases and 7 bases, with 5 bases remaining between them. CDR3 coding DNA: TGTGCCATCAGTGAGGGTGGTGGCTACACCTTC. Protein product: CAISEGGGYTF.

This clone was counted only a few times. This rearrangement joins TRBV7-3 to TRBJ2-7; the match to TRBD2 covers 8 bases. Germline CDR1 reads SGHTA; CDR2 reads FQGTGA. Trimming at V came to 5 bases and at J to 1 base, leaving 4 bases not matched to a gene. The CDR3 extends over 14 amino acids. CDR3 coding DNA: TGTGCCAGCAGCGCCAGCGGGAGTTCCTACGAGCAGTACTTC. Its protein is CASSASGSSYEQYF.

Only a few counts were recorded for this clone. The chain joins TRBV6-6 to TRBJ2-7, with D unresolved. The germline V gene has CDR1 MNHNY and CDR2 SVGAGI (reference sequence). The CDR3 has 12 residues. V lost 5 bases to trimming and J lost 5 bases, with 10 bases between them. In nucleotides, the CDR3 is TGTGCCAGCAGTCCGTGGGATAACGAGCAGTACTTC. Translating gives CASSPWDNEQYF.

The rearrangement uses TRBV11-2 and TRBJ1-1; D is ambiguous. The V gene's germline CDR1 is SGHAT and CDR2 FQNNGV. This CDR3 contains 14 residues. Trimming took 2 bases from V and 4 from J, leaving 11 bases between them. CDR3 sequence (DNA): TGTGCCAGCAGCTTAAGGGCCTCGGGCACTGAAGCTTTCTTT. It yields the protein CASSLRASGTEAFF.

This chain links TRBV19 with TRBJ1-5, with TRBD1 matching over 9 bases. Germline V lookup: CDR1 LNHDA, CDR2 SQIVND (reference sequence). CDR3 length equals 18 residues. Unmatched junction bases numbered 11, after V lost 5 bases and J lost 0 bases. The CDR3 reads CASSLSPGTGNSNQPQHF. The CDR3 DNA is TGTGCCAGTAGTCTCAGTCCCGGGACAGGGAATAGCAATCAGCCCCAGCATTTT.

The count of this clone is one. The chain has TRBV15 and TRBJ2-7; a possible D gene is TRBD1 (6 bases). Looked up from germline, CDR1 is LNHNV and CDR2 is YYDKDF (reference sequence). The CDR3 sequence is 14 residues long. Trimming took 1 base from V and 2 from J, leaving 9 bases between them. As DNA, the CDR3 is TGTGCCACCAGCAGAGTACAGGGACCCTACGAGCAGTACTTC. Protein: CATSRVQGPYEQYF.

V is TRBV28 and J is TRBJ1-4, with D possibly being TRBD1 (6 bases). Germline CDR1 reads MDHEN; CDR2 reads SYDVKM. The germline V and J ends were trimmed by 9 bases and 4 bases, with 9 bases remaining between them. The CDR3 consists of 12 residues. The CDR3 DNA sequence: TGTGCCAGTTGGGGACATAATGAAAAACTGTTTTTT. The encoded protein is CASWGHNEKLFF.